This is a list of T cell receptor beta chains from one sample in a study of T cells in Graves' hyperthyroidism and ophthalmopathy. In TCRdb, the multiplex PCR reads were re-called with MiXCR into one record per CDR3 protein. The sample shows some 580,000 distinct CDR3 sequences, about a sixth of them seen only once. The sample was blood. These receptors were obtained from a woman aged 35 to 49 with Graves' ophthalmopathy. CDR3s include the opening cysteine and the closing phenylalanine or tryptophan. Clone sizes are given selectively: once, few, many, or a class where the clone is expanded.

V gene	clone size	J gene	CDR3 protein
TRBV2	once	TRBJ2-3	CTSSPRSSTDTQYF
TRBV2	many	TRBJ2-1	CASRGVINEQFF
TRBV20-1	many	TRBJ2-4	CSARGQGMNIQYF
TRBV12-3/TRBV12-4	-	TRBJ2-5	CASSLGGYGTGQETQYF
TRBV28	-	TRBJ1-5	CASSLKGASNQPQHF
TRBV24-1	-	TRBJ1-4	CATSDLTASNEKLFF
TRBV9	-	TRBJ1-5	CASSADSTGEPQHF
TRBV7-3	-	TRBJ2-5	CASSPGAGKQETQYF
TRBV30	many	TRBJ2-5	CAWSVGRRSGRVETQYF
TRBV30	many	TRBJ1-5	CAWSGGQNSNQPQHF
TRBV30	many	TRBJ1-5	CAWRGRSNQPQHF
TRBV12-3/TRBV12-4	many	TRBJ1-4	CASSAGTIATNEKLFF
TRBV6-1	-	TRBJ2-6	CASTPLGGANVLTF
TRBV5-1	many	TRBJ2-3	CASSLEADTQYF